The present T cell receptor beta chain was sequenced within a study of blood T cell repertoires in COVID-19 (dated by TCRdb to the early 2020s). For the study in its entirety: Collaborator samples came from the United States, Italy and Spain and covered acute and convalescent phases of COVID-19. The material from the prospective study consisted of cDNA or gDNA derived from T cells, B-cell-depleted T cells, or PBMCs. Deeply sampled blood TCRbeta repertoires from subjects exposed to, actively infected with, or recovered from COVID-19 were included in the dataset. The repertoires were released in a freely available public database meant as a resource for research on the immune response to SARS-CoV-2. The samples were drawn from two sources: the first 160 participants of the ongoing ImmuneRACE study, and 1,000 to 1,500 subjects contributed by 6 global collaborators. Nearly every sample came with metadata listing a de-identified subject ID, COVID-19 status, age in years and sex. Where available, HLA class I and class II types were taken from metadata supplied by the sample provider and were not determined by assay-based typing. The investigation overall reported the following: How much clinical and demographic metadata was included differed by source and by participant, and the metadata was provided uncurated.

To note about this clone: What this receptor recognizes is not known. The sample holds no much larger clone one base away, and base qualities are not on file.

From V the trimming removes 1 base and from J it removes 5 bases, while the gene matches leave 10 bases of the junction unaccounted for. Taken from cysteine to phenylalanine, the CDR3 has 16 residues. The sequence is cut down to CDR3 DNA, 48 bases in frame from base 1. According to the germline V gene (reference sequence), CDR1 reads SGHNT and CDR2 reads YYREEE. Participants in the prospective study were enrolled through a virtual design, were aged about 18 to 90 years, and lived in some 24 United States geographic areas. In the prospective study, cohorts were assigned on the basis of participant-reported clinical history obtained from a screening survey and a study questionnaire. In the prospective study, whole blood, serum and a nasopharyngeal or oropharyngeal swab were collected from each participant by mobile phlebotomists. Prospective study participants could optionally give additional blood draws and questionnaires over a 2-month period. Before DNA extraction, blood samples from the prospective study were shipped at room temperature or frozen.

TCRbeta CDR3 regions were amplified from genomic DNA using the immunoSEQ Assay, a bias-controlled multiplex PCR. The authors processed their data as follows. The number of nucleated cells in each sample was estimated by amplification of reference gene primers within the assay. To quantify the absolute abundance of each unique TCRbeta CDR3 rearrangement, sequence reads were collapsed and filtered. For each sample, productive Simpson clonality was calculated as the square root of Simpson's diversity index over productive rearrangements. Here the immuneACCESS table is served through TCRdb, limited to in-frame sequences with V and J called. Missing clones are a known gap in these copies; in checked studies unresolved V genes cover under half, and the rest lacks a known reason. V, J and clone size were drawn from that table, and D and trimming were deduced from the DNA. The sample table shows about 220,000 clones, and approximately 88% are seen once. Approximately 2.3% of the sample belongs to the ten largest clones.

The origin of this receptor is a woman aged 40 to 49 with acute COVID-19. The sequencing sample was made of PBMCs or T cells enriched from blood (not recorded which). The chain uses TRBV5-4 and TRBJ2-3, with TRBD2 identical over 7 junction bases. Here the CDR3 is given as CASSLLVGGPGDTQYF. The sequenced DNA: TGTGCCAGCAGCTTGTTGGTGGGAGGGCCGGGAGATACGCAGTATTTT. The variable domain in full, with residues beyond the CDR3 obtained from the reference TRBV5-4 and TRBJ2-3 genes, is ETGVTQSPTHLIKTRGQQVTLRCSSQSGHNTVSWYQQALGQGPQFIFQYYREEENGRGNFPPRFSGLQFPNYSSELNVNALELDDSALYLCASSLLVGGPGDTQYFGPGTRLTVL.